This entry lists 17 T cell receptor beta chains sequenced from one sample in a study of technical replicates of blood from a handful of donors. Here immunoSEQ multiplex PCR was the method, and the copy in TCRdb shows in-frame clones only, minus some. Of roughly 56,000 clones in the sample, approximately 89% are singletons; the top ten hold approximately 5.2%. Sequencing was carried out using PBMCs. The receptors derive from a human donor in good health. Some clones in this sample may be carry-over from other donors' samples.

The chain recombines TRBV28 with TRBJ2-3; D is undetermined. With 3 bases removed from V and 0 bases from J, the gap between germline ends came to 10 bases. Germline values: CDR1 MDHEN, CDR2 SYDVKM. The CDR3 is 15 residues long. CDR3 residues: CASSLVTVSTDTQYF. DNA of the CDR3: TGTGCCAGCAGTTTGGTAACAGTGAGCACAGATACGCAGTATTTT.

V is TRBV19 and J is TRBJ2-7; a weak D match, TRBD1 (6 bases). The germline gives CDR1 LNHDA, CDR2 SQIVND (reference sequence). V lost 6 bases, J lost 1 base, and 13 bases lay in between. The CDR3 runs 14 residues. The CDR3 DNA follows: TGTGCCAGTAGATCAGGGGTTTCATCCTACGAGCAGTACTTC. Encoded protein: CASRSGVSSYEQYF.

The genes are TRBV5-4 and TRBJ2-7, with a weak D call TRBD1 (6 bases). Germline loops: CDR1 SGHNT, CDR2 YYREEE (reference sequence). The CDR3 spans 16 residues. The V gene lost 0 bases and the J gene lost 5 bases, with 18 bases spanning the gap. CDR3 sequence reads: CASSLAFIQGMDEQYF. DNA for the CDR3: TGTGCCAGCAGCTTGGCCTTCATCCAGGGGATGGACGAGCAGTACTTC.

V usage is TRBV5-4 and J usage is TRBJ1-4, with D perhaps matching TRBD1 (5 bases). This CDR3 region has 15 residues. Germline V gene sequence: CDR1 SGHNT, CDR2 YYREEE (reference sequence). The V and J ends lost 4 bases and 0 bases respectively, with 10 bases between them. The CDR3 DNA is TGTGCCAGCAGCCGCCGGGACTCAACTAATGAAAAACTGTTTTTT. Translated, it gives CASSRRDSTNEKLFF.

This clone was found once. This chain joins TRBV5-1 and TRBJ2-5; 7 positions match TRBD1. The germline V gene encodes CDR1 SGHRS and CDR2 YFSETQ. The CDR3 runs 12 residues. V trimming: 7 bases; J trimming: 4 bases; junction bases outside the gene matches: 4. Written as DNA, the CDR3 is TGCGCCAGCGGAAGGGGGCGAGAGACCCAGTACTTC. Its protein product is CASGRGRETQYF.

V is TRBV9 and J is TRBJ2-7, with TRBD1 matching over 8 bases. Looked up from germline, CDR1 is SGDLS and CDR2 is YYNGEE. Trimming took 0 bases from V and 12 from J; bases not matched to a gene: 8. The CDR3 loop spans 13 amino acids. The CDR3 loop reads CASSVGLGGQAYF. The DNA of the CDR3 is TGTGCCAGCAGCGTAGGATTGGGGGGACAGGCGTACTTC.

The chain combines TRBV2 with TRBJ2-7; tentatively, D is TRBD1 (6 bases). Germline CDR1 is SNHLY and CDR2 is FYNNEI. The CDR3 loop spans 11 amino acids. Trimming shortened V by 6 bases and J by 6 bases, and 9 bases separated the two germline ends. The CDR3 here is CASRGAGEQYF. In DNA, the CDR3 is TGTGCCAGCAGGGGGGCGGGCGAGCAGTACTTC.

The V gene is TRBV7-3, the J gene TRBJ2-1, with 7 bases aligning to TRBD2. The germline V gene encodes CDR1 SGHTA and CDR2 FQGTGA. The CDR3 sequence is 13 residues long. V was clipped by 5 bases and J by 10 bases; unmatched bases: 8. The CDR3 sequence is CASSPGLTNEQFF. For the CDR3, the DNA is TGTGCCAGCAGCCCGGGACTAACGAACGAGCAGTTCTTC.

The chain couples TRBV2 to TRBJ1-1, with D possibly being TRBD1 (6 bases). V was pared by 8 bases and J by 2 bases, with 24 bases between. Germline values: CDR1 SNHLY, CDR2 FYNNEI. The CDR3 is 17 residues long. CDR3 coding DNA: TGTGCCAGCGGGGGACGAAGGACAGCCTCGGGAAACACTGAAGCTTTCTTT. Its protein is CASGGRRTASGNTEAFF.

The chain carries TRBV13 and TRBJ1-3, with D tentatively TRBD1 (6 bases). V was clipped by 1 base and J by 2 bases, with 9 bases between them. The CDR3 is made up of 15 amino acids. Germline values: CDR1 PRHDT, CDR2 FYEKMQ (reference sequence). The CDR3 sequence: CASSLEGGPGNTIYF. The CDR3 nucleotides read TGTGCCAGCAGCTTAGAGGGGGGGCCTGGAAACACCATATATTTT. The full variable domain, with the rest looked up from reference TRBV13 and TRBJ1-3, is AAGVIQSPRHLIKEKRETATLKCYPIPRHDTVYWYQQGPGQDPQFLISFYEKMQSDKGSIPDRFSAQQFSDYHSELNMSSLELGDSALYFCASSLEGGPGNTIYFGEGSWLTVV.

J is TRBJ2-2 and V is TRBV19, with 10 bases aligning to TRBD2. The ends lost 5 bases at V and 4 bases at J; junction bases unmatched: 4. There are 15 residues in the CDR3. Per germline, CDR1 LNHDA and CDR2 SQIVND (reference sequence). CDR3 loop: CASSSAGGVTGELFF. For the CDR3, the DNA is TGTGCCAGTAGTTCAGCGGGAGGGGTCACCGGGGAGCTGTTTTTT.

The rearrangement joins TRBV4-3 to TRBJ2-7; D may be TRBD1 (5 bases). Germline CDR1 reads LGHNA; CDR2 reads YSLEER. The CDR3 runs to 15 residues. V dropped 6 bases and J dropped 6 bases, with 21 bases sitting between them. The CDR3 region is CASRTATTGGGEQYF. In DNA, the CDR3 is TGCGCCAGCAGGACGGCAACTACAGGCGGCGGCGAGCAGTACTTC.

The genes are TRBV6-5 and TRBJ1-5; TRBD1 matches 9 bases. Unmatched junction bases numbered 2, after V lost 5 bases and J lost 6 bases. The CDR3 has 13 amino acids. Per the germline V gene, CDR1 is MNHEY and CDR2 is SVGAGI. CDR3 region: CASSRDRAQPQHF. CDR3 nucleotides: TGTGCCAGCAGTCGGGACAGGGCTCAGCCCCAGCATTTT.

This chain connects TRBV5-1 to TRBJ2-6; possible D gene TRBD1, 5 bases. CDR1 is SGHRS, CDR2 YFSETQ, per germline. The CDR3 covers 16 residues. V was cut by 0 bases and J by 4 bases, with 11 bases left in between. Written as DNA, the CDR3 is TGCGCCAGCAGCTTGGGTGGGGCGGACGGGGCCAACGTCCTGACTTTC. Amino acid sequence: CASSLGGADGANVLTF.

CDR3 bases: TGTGCCAGCAGTTTAGGGGGGGGGAGTACTGAAGCTTTCTTT. Translated: CASSLGGGSTEAFF. The chain is built from TRBV27 and TRBJ1-1; D might be TRBD1 (5 bases). Deletions cut 2 bases from V and 5 bases from J, with 12 bases between. The CDR3 is 14 residues long. Germline V gives CDR1 MNHEY, CDR2 SMNVEV (reference sequence).

This clone appeared a single time. The V and J genes are TRBV5-5 and TRBJ2-7, with 9 bases that match TRBD2. CDR1 and CDR2 (germline): SGHKS, YYEKEE (reference sequence). Germline trimming cut 2 bases from V and 6 bases from J; bases unmatched to any gene: 3. The CDR3 extends over 13 amino acids. The CDR3 DNA is TGTGCCAGCAGCTTTGGGACTAGCTCCGAGCAGTACTTC. Translation: CASSFGTSSEQYF.

The gene calls are TRBV7-2 and TRBJ2-2, with 9 bases aligning to TRBD2. After removal of 2 bases from V and 7 bases from J, the junction contained 5 bases not matched to a gene. CDR3 length: 15 residues. CDR1 SGHTA and CDR2 FQGNSA come from the germline V gene. DNA for the CDR3: TGTGCCAGCAGCTTAATAGCGGGAGCGGTCGGGGAGCTGTTTTTT. Protein: CASSLIAGAVGELFF.